This T cell receptor (beta chain) was sequenced in a study of blood T cell repertoires in COVID-19. On the study more broadly: Collection of acute and convalescent COVID-19 samples took place in the United States, Italy and Spain.

V lost 8 bases, J lost 0 bases, and 1 base stayed unmatched. The CDR3 extends over 13 amino acids. Authors' processing steps: Using reference gene primer amplification, nucleated cell counts were estimated. Clones were sequenced by immunoSEQ multiplex PCR, and TCRdb holds only the in-frame ones, with some missing. Clone size and V and J calls were adopted from that table, with D and trimming inferred from the DNA. The data hold over 200,000 clones, with roughly 87% observed a single time. The TCR was taken from a man aged 35-49 years with active or convalescent COVID-19. The sample consisted of peripheral blood. The chain employs TRBV12-3 or TRBV12-4 and TRBJ2-1; TRBD2 matches 7 bases. This CDR3 is CASGGSSYNEQFF. The CDR3 DNA reads TGTGCCAGCGGCGGGAGCTCCTACAATGAGCAGTTCTTC.